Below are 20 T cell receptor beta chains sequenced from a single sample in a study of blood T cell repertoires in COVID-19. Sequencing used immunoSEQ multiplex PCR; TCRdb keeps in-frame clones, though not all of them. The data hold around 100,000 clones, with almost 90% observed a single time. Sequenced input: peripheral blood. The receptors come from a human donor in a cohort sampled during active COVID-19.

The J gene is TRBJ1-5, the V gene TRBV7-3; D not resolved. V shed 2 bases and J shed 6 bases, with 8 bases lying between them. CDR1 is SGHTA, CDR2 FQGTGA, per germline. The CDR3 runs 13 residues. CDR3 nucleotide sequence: TGTGCCAGCAGCTTATGGGGAGGTCAGCCCCAGCATTTT. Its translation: CASSLWGGQPQHF. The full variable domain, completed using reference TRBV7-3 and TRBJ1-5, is GAGVSQTPSNKVTEKGKYVELRCDPISGHTALYWYRQSLGQGPEFLIYFQGTGAADDSGLPNDRFFAVRPEGSVSTLKIQRTERGDSAVYLCASSLWGGQPQHFGDGTRLSIL.

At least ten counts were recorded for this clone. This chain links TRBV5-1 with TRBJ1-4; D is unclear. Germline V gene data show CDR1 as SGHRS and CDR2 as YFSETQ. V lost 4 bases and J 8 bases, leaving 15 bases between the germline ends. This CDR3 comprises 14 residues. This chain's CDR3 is CASSVDRFVEKLFF. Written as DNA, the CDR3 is TGCGCCAGCAGCGTAGATCGATTCGTGGAAAAACTGTTTTTT. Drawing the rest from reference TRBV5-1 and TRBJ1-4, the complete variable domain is KAGVTQTPRYLIKTRGQQVTLSCSPISGHRSVSWYQQTPGQGLQFLFEYFSETQRNKGNFPGRFSGRQFSNSRSEMNVSTLELGDSALYLCASSVDRFVEKLFFGSGTQLSVL.

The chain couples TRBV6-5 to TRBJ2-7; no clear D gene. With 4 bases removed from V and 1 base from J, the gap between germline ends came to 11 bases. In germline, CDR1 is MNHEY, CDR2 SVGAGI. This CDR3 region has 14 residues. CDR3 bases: TGTGCCAGCAGTTCCCCGAGAGCGTCCTACGAGCAGTACTTC. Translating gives CASSSPRASYEQYF.

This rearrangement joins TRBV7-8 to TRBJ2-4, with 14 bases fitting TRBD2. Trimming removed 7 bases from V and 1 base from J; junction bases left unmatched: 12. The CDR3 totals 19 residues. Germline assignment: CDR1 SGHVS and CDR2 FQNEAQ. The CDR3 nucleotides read TGTGCCAGCACCTCGGGACTAGCGGGAGATTTGAGGGCCAAAAACATTCAGTACTTC. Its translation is CASTSGLAGDLRAKNIQYF.

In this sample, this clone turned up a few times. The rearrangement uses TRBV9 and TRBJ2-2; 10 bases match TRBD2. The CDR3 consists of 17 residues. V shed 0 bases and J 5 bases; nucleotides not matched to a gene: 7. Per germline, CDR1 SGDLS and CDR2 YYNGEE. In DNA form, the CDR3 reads TGTGCCAGCAGCGTAGCGCCTAGCGGGAGAGGTACCGGGGAGCTGTTTTTT. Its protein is CASSVAPSGRGTGELFF.

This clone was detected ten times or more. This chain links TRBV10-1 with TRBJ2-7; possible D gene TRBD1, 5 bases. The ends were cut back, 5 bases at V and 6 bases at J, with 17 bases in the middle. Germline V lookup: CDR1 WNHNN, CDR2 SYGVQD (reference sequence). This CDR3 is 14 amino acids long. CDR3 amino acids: CASSRGQGVSEQYF. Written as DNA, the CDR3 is TGCGCCAGCAGTAGAGGCCAGGGCGTCTCCGAGCAGTACTTC.

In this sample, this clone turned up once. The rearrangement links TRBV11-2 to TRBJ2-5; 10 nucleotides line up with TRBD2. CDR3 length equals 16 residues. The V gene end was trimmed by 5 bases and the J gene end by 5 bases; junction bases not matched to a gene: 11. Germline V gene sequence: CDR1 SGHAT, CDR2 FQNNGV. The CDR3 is CASSRTLSGGRETQYF. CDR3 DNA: TGTGCCAGCAGCCGAACTCTTAGCGGGGGGCGGGAGACCCAGTACTTC.

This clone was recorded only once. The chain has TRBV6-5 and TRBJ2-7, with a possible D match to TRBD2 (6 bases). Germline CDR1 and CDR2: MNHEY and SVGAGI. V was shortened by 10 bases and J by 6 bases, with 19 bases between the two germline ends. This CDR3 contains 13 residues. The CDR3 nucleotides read TGTGCCATAACGGCGGGGATAGCTCGCGAGCAGTACTTC. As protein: CAITAGIAREQYF.

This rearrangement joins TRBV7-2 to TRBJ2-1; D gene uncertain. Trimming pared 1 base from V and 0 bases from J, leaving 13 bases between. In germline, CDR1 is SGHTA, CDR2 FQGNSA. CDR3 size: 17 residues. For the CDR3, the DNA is TGTGCCAGCAGCTTAGTGTCTGCGTATAGCTCCTACAATGAGCAGTTCTTC. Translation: CASSLVSAYSSYNEQFF.

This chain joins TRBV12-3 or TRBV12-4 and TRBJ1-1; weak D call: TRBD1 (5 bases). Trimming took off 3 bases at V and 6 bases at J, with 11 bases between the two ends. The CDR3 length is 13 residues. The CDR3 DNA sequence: TGTGCCAGCAGTTTCGGGGGGTTCCCTGAAGCTTTCTTT. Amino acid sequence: CASSFGGFPEAFF.

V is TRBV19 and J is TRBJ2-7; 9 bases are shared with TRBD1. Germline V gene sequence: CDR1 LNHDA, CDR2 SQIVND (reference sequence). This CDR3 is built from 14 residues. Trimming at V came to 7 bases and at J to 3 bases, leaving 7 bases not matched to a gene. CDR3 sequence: CASKSGQGRYEQYF. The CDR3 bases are TGTGCCAGTAAATCGGGACAGGGACGCTACGAGCAGTACTTC.

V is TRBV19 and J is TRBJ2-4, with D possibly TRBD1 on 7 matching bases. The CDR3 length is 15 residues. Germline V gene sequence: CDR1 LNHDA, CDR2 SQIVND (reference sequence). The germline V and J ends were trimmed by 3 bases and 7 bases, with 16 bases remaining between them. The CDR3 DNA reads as TGTGCCAGTAGTATCTTACAGGGGAGGACGAACATTCAGTACTTC. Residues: CASSILQGRTNIQYF.

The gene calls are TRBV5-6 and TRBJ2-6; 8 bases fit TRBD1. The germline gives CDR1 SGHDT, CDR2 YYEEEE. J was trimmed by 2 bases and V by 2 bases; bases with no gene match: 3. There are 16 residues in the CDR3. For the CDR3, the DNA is TGTGCCAGCAGCTTTTCAGGGGGCGCTGGGGCCAACGTCCTGACTTTC. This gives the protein CASSFSGGAGANVLTF.

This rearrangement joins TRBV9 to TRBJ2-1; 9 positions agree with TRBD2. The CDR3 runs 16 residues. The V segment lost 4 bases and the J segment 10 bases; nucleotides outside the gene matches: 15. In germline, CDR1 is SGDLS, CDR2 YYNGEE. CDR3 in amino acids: CASSPQIWREGREQFF. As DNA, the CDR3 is TGTGCCAGCAGCCCACAGATCTGGCGGGAGGGCCGGGAGCAGTTCTTC.

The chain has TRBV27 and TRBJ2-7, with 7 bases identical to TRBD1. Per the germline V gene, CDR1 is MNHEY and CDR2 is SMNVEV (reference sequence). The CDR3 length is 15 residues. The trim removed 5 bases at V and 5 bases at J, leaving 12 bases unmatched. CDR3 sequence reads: CASSPYDRDVHEQYF. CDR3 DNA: TGTGCCAGCAGTCCCTATGACAGGGACGTCCACGAGCAGTACTTC.

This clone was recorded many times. The CDR3 protein is CASSSEEGTSGNTIYF. In DNA, the CDR3 is TGCGCCAGCAGCTCGGAGGAGGGGACCTCTGGAAACACCATATATTTT. The J gene is TRBJ1-3, the V gene TRBV5-1; the D gene is possibly TRBD1 (5 bases). CDR3 size: 16 residues. Germline CDR1 SGHRS, CDR2 YFSETQ. Trimming pared 3 bases from V and 0 bases from J, leaving 13 bases between.

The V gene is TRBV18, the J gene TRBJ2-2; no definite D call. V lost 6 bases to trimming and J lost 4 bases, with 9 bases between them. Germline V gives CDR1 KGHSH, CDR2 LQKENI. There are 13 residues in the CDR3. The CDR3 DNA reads TGTGCCAGCTCTCTCGACTCCACCGGGGAGCTGTTTTTT. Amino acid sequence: CASSLDSTGELFF.

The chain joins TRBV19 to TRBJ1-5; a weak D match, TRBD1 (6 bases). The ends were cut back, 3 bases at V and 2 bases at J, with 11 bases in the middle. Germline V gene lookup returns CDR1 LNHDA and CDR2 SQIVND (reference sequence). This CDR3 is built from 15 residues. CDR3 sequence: CASSMRGSGNQPQHF. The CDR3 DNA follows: TGTGCCAGTAGTATGAGGGGGTCGGGCAATCAGCCCCAGCATTTT.

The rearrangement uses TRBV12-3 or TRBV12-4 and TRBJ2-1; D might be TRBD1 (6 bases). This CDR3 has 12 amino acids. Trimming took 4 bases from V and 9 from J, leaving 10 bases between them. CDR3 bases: TGTGCCAGCAGTTGGGAAGGGGGTGAGCAGTTCTTC. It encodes CASSWEGGEQFF.

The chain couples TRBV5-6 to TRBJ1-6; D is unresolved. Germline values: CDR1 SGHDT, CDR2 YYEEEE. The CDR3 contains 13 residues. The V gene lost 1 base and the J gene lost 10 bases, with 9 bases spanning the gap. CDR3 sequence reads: CASSLNAGSPLHF. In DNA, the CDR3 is TGTGCCAGCAGCTTGAATGCAGGATCACCCCTCCACTTT.